The 27 T cell receptor beta chains presented below share a single source sample, sequenced in a study of T cells in Graves' hyperthyroidism and ophthalmopathy. Amplified TCR beta CDR3 regions derived from RNA transcripts. The primer set for the first-round RT-PCR of the TCR CDR3 was HTBI. Each CDR3 protein is one row after TCRdb ran MiXCR on the multiplex PCR reads. The sample records about 290,000 distinct CDR3 sequences, less than 15% being singletons. The sequencing sample was made of blood. The receptors were gathered from a woman in her twenties or thirties with Graves' hyperthyroidism that later progressed to Graves' ophthalmopathy.

The V and J genes are TRBV28 and TRBJ1-4; 7 nucleotides match TRBD1. The CDR3 has 16 amino acids. Germline V CDR1 and CDR2: MDHEN, SYDVKM. Trimming took 4 bases from V and 8 from J; bases not matched to a gene: 13. The DNA for the CDR3 is TGTGCCAGCAGTTATACATCGACAGGGCTCGAGGAAAAACTGTTTTTT. Translating gives CASSYTSTGLEEKLFF.

This clonotype was seen ten or more times. The chain combines TRBV6-2 or TRBV6-3 with TRBJ2-1, with D tentatively TRBD2 (5 bases). Germline CDR1 and CDR2: MNHEY and SVGEGT. V lost 2 bases to trimming and J lost 9 bases, with 14 bases between them. CDR3 size: 14 residues. CDR3 protein: CASSYPRVEVEQFF. The CDR3 DNA reads as TGTGCCAGCAGTTACCCGAGGGTAGAGGTTGAGCAGTTCTTC.

This clonotype was picked up many times. The gene calls are TRBV24-1 and TRBJ2-7; 7 nucleotides align to TRBD1. The germline V gene has CDR1 KGHDR and CDR2 SFDVKD. This CDR3 has 16 residues. Unmatched junction bases numbered 8, after V lost 3 bases and J lost 1 base. This CDR3 is CATSDTSTGTSYEQYF. In nucleotides, the CDR3 is TGTGCCACCAGTGATACGTCGACAGGGACGTCCTACGAGCAGTACTTC.

This chain uses TRBV2 with TRBJ2-3; D is unresolved. The CDR3 is 14 amino acids. Germline CDR1 SNHLY, CDR2 FYNNEI. Trimming took off 3 bases at V and 6 bases at J, with 13 bases between the two ends. The DNA for the CDR3 is TGTGCCAGCAGTGAGGCCGCCCGTCCGGATACGCAGTATTTT. It encodes CASSEAARPDTQYF. The full variable domain, rest sourced from reference TRBV2 and TRBJ2-3, is EPEVTQTPSHQVTQMGQEVILRCVPISNHLYFYWYRQILGQKVEFLVSFYNNEISEKSEIFDDQFSVERPDGSNFTLKIRSTKLEDSAMYFCASSEAARPDTQYFGPGTRLTVL.

Only a few counts were recorded for this clonotype. The V and J genes are TRBV20-1 and TRBJ1-1; 7 bases match TRBD1. V lost 6 bases to trimming and J lost 1 base; unmatched junction nucleotides: 5. The CDR3 is 13 residues long. Germline values: CDR1 DFQATT, CDR2 SNEGSKA (reference sequence). The CDR3 loop reads CSAPGQKNTEAFF. Here the CDR3 DNA reads TGCAGTGCACCGGGACAGAAGAACACTGAAGCTTTCTTT.

CDR3 residues: CASTQDRESPLHF. In DNA form, the CDR3 reads TGTGCCAGCACCCAGGACAGGGAATCACCCCTCCACTTT. The chain is built from TRBV5-6 and TRBJ1-6, with TRBD1 matching over 8 bases. Germline loops: CDR1 SGHDT, CDR2 YYEEEE. This CDR3 has 13 amino acids. V trimming: 6 bases; J trimming: 10 bases; junction bases outside the gene matches: 6.

V and J are TRBV28 and TRBJ1-6, with D uncertain. Germline lookup yields CDR1 MDHEN and CDR2 SYDVKM. The V end lost 3 bases, the J end lost 9 bases, and 3 bases lay between the germline ends. CDR3 length equals 11 residues. CDR3 bases: TGTGCCAGCAGTTTGGCTTCACCCCTCCACTTT. Translated, it gives CASSLASPLHF.

This clonotype was picked up a small number of times. The chain joins TRBV7-6 to TRBJ2-5, with TRBD2 as a possible D gene (5 bases). The ends were cut back, 5 bases at V and 9 bases at J, with 22 bases in the middle. Germline V gene data show CDR1 as SGHVS and CDR2 as FNYEAQ. This CDR3 comprises 15 residues. The CDR3 loop reads CASSQSRERPEAQYF. CDR3 sequence (DNA): TGTGCCAGCAGCCAGTCAAGGGAACGACCGGAGGCCCAGTACTTC.

This clonotype was counted many times. J is TRBJ2-7 and V is TRBV18; D is uncertain. Germline CDR1 is KGHSH and CDR2 is LQKENI. The CDR3 covers 15 residues. The V and J ends lost 0 bases and 5 bases respectively, with 14 bases between them. The CDR3 nucleotides read TGTGCCAGCTCACCACCGTCCAGTTCAAGCCACGAGCAGTACTTC. Translated: CASSPPSSSSHEQYF.

This clonotype was observed at least ten times. This chain uses TRBV10-3 with TRBJ1-2; perhaps TRBD1 as D (6 bases). Germline lookup yields CDR1 ENHRY and CDR2 SYGVKD. V lost 4 bases to trimming and J lost 0 bases, with 9 bases between them. This CDR3 contains 14 residues. CDR3 DNA sequence: TGTGCCATCAGTGCAGGACAGACTAACTATGGCTACACCTTC. As protein: CAISAGQTNYGYTF.

Ten or more counts support this clonotype. The chain couples TRBV28 to TRBJ2-7; D is undetermined. CDR1 and CDR2 (germline): MDHEN, SYDVKM. V shed 6 bases and J shed 5 bases, with 11 bases lying between them. This CDR3 comprises 12 residues. The CDR3 nucleotides read TGTGCCAGCAGGACCCAGACCGACGAGCAGTACTTC. This translates into CASRTQTDEQYF.

This clonotype occurred a few times. V is TRBV9 and J is TRBJ2-2; weak D call: TRBD2 (5 bases). Germline V CDR1 and CDR2: SGDLS, YYNGEE. The CDR3 has 15 residues. V was clipped by 3 bases and J by 0 bases, with 9 bases between them. The CDR3 nucleotides read TGTGCCAGCAGCGCCACCGGGGCGAACACCGGGGAGCTGTTTTTT. Translated, it gives CASSATGANTGELFF.

This clonotype was found many times. The chain employs TRBV28 and TRBJ2-7, with 8 bases matching TRBD1. This CDR3 comprises 14 residues. Per germline, CDR1 MDHEN and CDR2 SYDVKM. V lost 4 bases to trimming and J lost 4 bases; unmatched junction nucleotides: 6. CDR3 residues: CASSSAGGLYEQYF. CDR3 nucleotide sequence: TGTGCCAGCAGTTCCGCAGGGGGCCTTTACGAGCAGTACTTC.

About this clonotype itself: This clone may be a read error of a much larger clone one base away. This chain uses TRBV29-1 with TRBJ2-1, with TRBD1 matching over 9 bases. The tail of the sequence fits TRBJ2-7 better, so the J call may be wrong. The length of the CDR3 is 15 residues. The germline V gene encodes CDR1 SQVTM and CDR2 ANQGSEA. CDR3 region: CSVERPDRGDNEQYF. DNA for the CDR3: TGCAGCGTTGAAAGGCCGGACAGGGGAGACAATGAGCAGTACTTC.

This clonotype was counted many times. The genes are TRBV6-1 and TRBJ2-7; 8 bases are shared with TRBD2. The germline gives CDR1 MNHNS, CDR2 SASEGT. V shed 4 bases, J shed 5 bases, and the junction held 7 bases outside the gene matches. CDR3 size: 14 residues. This CDR3 is CASSVSSGFHEQYF. In DNA, the CDR3 is TGTGCCAGCAGTGTCTCTAGCGGGTTCCACGAGCAGTACTTC.

This clonotype was seen repeatedly, ten times or more. J is TRBJ2-5 and V is TRBV5-1; D unresolved. The germline gives CDR1 SGHRS, CDR2 YFSETQ. The ends were cut back, 2 bases at V and 0 bases at J, with 8 bases in the middle. The CDR3 loop spans 14 amino acids. The CDR3 nucleotides are TGCGCCAGCAGCTTCGAGCTCTACCAAGAGACCCAGTACTTC. It yields the protein CASSFELYQETQYF.

This clonotype showed up many times. The rearrangement joins TRBV5-1 to TRBJ1-2, with TRBD1 matching over 8 bases. Trimming cost V 3 bases and J 8 bases; bases outside gene matches: 12. The CDR3 loop spans 15 amino acids. Germline V gene lookup returns CDR1 SGHRS and CDR2 YFSETQ. The CDR3 DNA reads as TGCGCCAGCAGCTACGATGGACAGGGTATGGAAGGCTACACCTTC. It encodes CASSYDGQGMEGYTF. The variable domain in full, completed from reference TRBV5-1 and TRBJ1-2, reads KAGVTQTPRYLIKTRGQQVTLSCSPISGHRSVSWYQQTPGQGLQFLFEYFSETQRNKGNFPGRFSGRQFSNSRSEMNVSTLELGDSALYLCASSYDGQGMEGYTFGSGTRLTVV.

This clonotype has a count of ten or more. The chain recombines TRBV5-1 with TRBJ2-7; 9 nucleotides match TRBD2. Looked up from germline, CDR1 is SGHRS and CDR2 is YFSETQ. The CDR3 extends over 14 amino acids. V was clipped by 4 bases and J by 3 bases; unmatched bases: 5. The CDR3 bases are TGCGCCAGCAGCCCGACTAGCGGATTCTACGAGCAGTACTTC. Its protein product is CASSPTSGFYEQYF.

This clonotype showed up many times. This chain uses TRBV20-1 with TRBJ2-7, with 11 bases identical to TRBD2. The junction had 9 bases not matched to a gene; V was cut back by 2 bases and J by 6 bases. The CDR3 extends over 15 amino acids. From germline, CDR1 is DFQATT and CDR2 SNEGSKA (reference sequence). DNA for the CDR3: TGCAGTGCTAGAAAAGGGCTAGCGGGAGGCCCCGAGCAGTACTTC. It encodes CSARKGLAGGPEQYF.

This clonotype has ten or more counts. The V gene is TRBV11-2, the J gene TRBJ1-1; D perhaps matches TRBD1 (6 bases). The CDR3 has 14 amino acids. V gave up 2 bases and J gave up 5 bases, with 12 bases separating them. Germline CDR1 SGHAT, CDR2 FQNNGV. CDR3 loop: CASSLLGGRTEAFF. The CDR3 DNA reads as TGTGCCAGCAGCTTATTGGGGGGGCGAACTGAAGCTTTCTTT.

The sample holds many counts of this clonotype. One end of the junction fails to match germline, which may point to a read error. The chain joins TRBV11-2 to TRBJ2-3, with D maybe TRBD2 (5 bases). The germline V gene encodes CDR1 SGHAT and CDR2 FQNNGV. This CDR3 comprises 16 residues. The CDR3 nucleotides read TGTGCCAGCAGCGTAGAGGGAGATGGGGTCACAGATACGCAGTATTTT. Amino acids: CASSVEGDGVTDTQYF.

Many counts were recorded for this clonotype. J is TRBJ1-6 and V is TRBV28, with D possibly being TRBD1 (5 bases). Germline lookup yields CDR1 MDHEN and CDR2 SYDVKM. Trimming took off 6 bases at V and 8 bases at J, with 11 bases between the two ends. The length of the CDR3 is 13 residues. The CDR3 is CASSPQGYSPLHF. As DNA, the CDR3 is TGTGCCAGCAGCCCTCAGGGATATTCACCCCTCCACTTT. The full variable domain, completed using reference TRBV28 and TRBJ1-6, is DVKVTQSSRYLVKRTGEKVFLECVQDMDHENMFWYRQDPGLGLRLIYFSYDVKMKEKGDIPEGYSVSREKKERFSLILESASTNQTSMYLCASSPQGYSPLHFGNGTRLTVT.

The sample holds many counts of this clonotype. The gene calls are TRBV5-1 and TRBJ2-1, with D perhaps TRBD1 or TRBD2 (5 bases each). With 3 bases removed from V and 5 bases from J, the gap between germline ends came to 12 bases. CDR3 size: 14 residues. The germline V gene has CDR1 SGHRS and CDR2 YFSETQ. CDR3 protein: CASSSRAGNNEQFF. In DNA form, the CDR3 reads TGCGCCAGCAGCTCCAGGGCGGGCAACAATGAGCAGTTCTTC.

This clonotype was observed at least ten times. The chain joins TRBV24-1 to TRBJ2-1; 16 bases match TRBD2. Germline trimming cut 3 bases from V and 7 bases from J; bases unmatched to any gene: 2. Germline lookup yields CDR1 KGHDR and CDR2 SFDVKD. The CDR3 consists of 16 residues. The CDR3 nucleotides are TGTGCCACCAGTGATCAGGGACTAGCGGGAGGGAATGAGCAGTTCTTC. Translation gives CATSDQGLAGGNEQFF.

This clonotype was counted ten times or more. V is TRBV7-9 and J is TRBJ1-2, with D unresolved. Germline V gene lookup returns CDR1 SEHNR and CDR2 FQNEAQ (reference sequence). The CDR3 sequence is 16 residues long. V was pared by 5 bases and J by 0 bases, with 16 bases between. The CDR3 region has the DNA TGTGCCAGCAGCGATATCCCAACGCAGGCTAACTATGGCTACACCTTC. Amino acid sequence: CASSDIPTQANYGYTF.

Many counts were recorded for this clonotype. This chain uses TRBV7-9 with TRBJ2-7; 10 nucleotides match TRBD1. V trimming: 5 bases; J trimming: 5 bases; junction bases outside the gene matches: 3. CDR1 SEHNR and CDR2 FQNEAQ come from the germline V gene (reference sequence). The CDR3 spans 13 residues. This chain's CDR3 is CASSTGQGNEQYF. CDR3 nucleotide sequence: TGTGCCAGCAGCACGGGACAGGGGAACGAGCAGTACTTC.

The J gene is TRBJ2-2, the V gene TRBV11-2, with D perhaps matching TRBD2 (5 bases). The CDR3 covers 14 residues. CDR1 and CDR2 (germline): SGHAT, FQNNGV. The V gene lost 5 bases and the J gene lost 6 bases, with 13 bases spanning the gap. CDR3 loop: CASSPTGVAGELFF. CDR3 nucleotide sequence: TGTGCCAGCAGCCCAACCGGGGTGGCCGGGGAGCTGTTTTTT. The full variable domain, with the rest looked up from reference TRBV11-2 and TRBJ2-2, is EAGVAQSPRYKIIEKRQSVAFWCNPISGHATLYWYQQILGQGPKLLIQFQNNGVVDDSQLPKDRFSAERLKGVDSTLKIQPAKLEDSAVYLCASSPTGVAGELFFGEGSRLTVL.